The source of this T cell receptor (beta chain) is a study of blood T cell repertoires in COVID-19. Looking at the study overall: Sites in the United States, Italy and Spain provided acute and convalescent COVID-19 samples. PBMCs, B-cell-depleted T cells, or T cells provided the cDNA or gDNA that made up the material.

CDR1 is SQVTM and CDR2 is ANQGSEA in the germline V gene. The CDR3 runs to 16 residues. The V and J ends lost 1 base and 2 bases respectively, with 15 bases between them. In the original processing: Scientists estimated how many nucleated cells there were by amplifying reference gene primers. Profiled with immunoSEQ multiplex PCR; TCRdb holds only in-frame clones, not every one. The DNA gave D and trimming, while V, J and clone size come from that table. The sample includes fewer than 140,000 clones, roughly two thirds of them seen just once. Source material: peripheral blood. J is TRBJ2-1 and V is TRBV29-1, with a possible D match to TRBD1 (7 bases). This receptor was obtained from a human donor with acute or convalescent COVID-19. The donor label of this sample is uncertain. CDR3 DNA sequence: TGCAGCGTTGAAGGCGTGGGGGGACAGACCTACAATGAGCAGTTCTTC. This codes for CSVEGVGGQTYNEQFF.